This T cell receptor (beta chain) was recorded in a study of cytomegalovirus exposure and HLA in healthy donors. Germline loops: CDR1 MNHEY, CDR2 SVGAGI. The CDR3 runs to 15 residues. The V segment lost 10 bases and the J segment 4 bases; nucleotides outside the gene matches: 14. Note on this clone: What it binds is not known.

The PCR was carried out with 60 Vbeta primers and 13 Jbeta primers. Repertoires were generated with immunoSEQ multiplex PCR, while TCRdb's copy carries only in-frame clones and drops some. In the table there are more than 90,000 clones, 73% of which are singletons. Overall study results and limits: The authors later linked a missense DCLRE1C variant to TCR beta V- and J-gene trimming. TCR beta chains numbering approximately 150 were designated cytomegalovirus-associated. HLA alleles showed associations with around 15,000 TCR beta sequences in a later analysis, at a 0.05 false discovery rate. In a later analysis, the majority of CMV-associated beta chains seemingly showed HLA restriction.

The chain employs TRBV6-5 and TRBJ1-1; 8 bases are a match to TRBD1. The origin of this receptor is a woman in her twenties or thirties in good health and CMV-seronegative. Specimen: PBMCs. The CDR3 loop reads CATITKTGVGTEAFF. CDR3 in DNA: TGTGCCACCATAACTAAGACAGGGGTCGGCACTGAAGCTTTCTTT.